The source of this T cell receptor beta chain is a study of regulatory T cells in long-lasting Graves disease. About the study: Patients met the persistent Graves' disease definition after over 5 years of antithyroid drugs with positive TSH receptor antibodies.

The germline V gene encodes CDR1 SGHRS and CDR2 YFSETQ. This CDR3 comprises 15 residues. This clonotype was seen more than once but under ten times. Its specificity is not known. The junction does not match germline at one end; this may be a read error. Time point denoted: persistent/refractory GD, antithyroid drugs over 5 years with positive TRAb. The TCR library used RNA extracted from PBMCs. Arm-PCR of CDR3 regions with iRepertoire HTBI primers generated TCR beta libraries. Per the study methods: The identification of 60 or so TRBV and roughly 14 TRBJ segments was made across samples. TCRdb passed the multiplex PCR reads through MiXCR, listing each CDR3 protein once. These V and J calls are TCRdb output, not the study's own analysis. The sample yields roughly 500,000 distinct CDR3 sequences, less than 25% seen once. Study observations and caveats: TRBV28, TRBJ1-2 and TRBJ2-5 emerged as the favored segments in persistent disease. Persistent cases of Graves' showed reduced TCR diversity relative to newly diagnosed patients.

The clonotype was recovered from a female donor with Graves disease. The V and J genes are TRBV5-1 and TRBJ1-2; weak D call: TRBD1 (6 bases). Sample: peripheral blood mononuclear cells (PBMCs), taken when the disease was refractory, from a patient treated with antithyroid drugs. The CDR3 region has the DNA TGCGCCAGCAGCTCGACGGGACACCTTAACTATGGCCACACCTTC. It translates to CASSSTGHLNYGHTF.